These 24 T cell receptor beta chains share one sample of origin, sequenced in a study of blood T cell repertoires in COVID-19. TCRdb's table, derived via immunoSEQ multiplex PCR, lists solely in-frame clones and lacks some. This table has over 130,000 clones, approximately 85% appearing once. Sequenced material: peripheral blood. The receptors were sampled from a woman older than 75 with acute or convalescent COVID-19.

CDR3 DNA sequence: TGTGCCAGCAGTTTATCGGGCAGGGGGAACACTGAAGCTTTCTTT. It codes for CASSLSGRGNTEAFF. The chain recombines TRBV28 with TRBJ1-1; a weak D match, TRBD1 (6 bases). V was clipped by 1 base and J by 1 base, with 10 bases between them. CDR1 MDHEN and CDR2 SYDVKM come from the germline V gene. The CDR3 has 15 amino acids.

V and J are TRBV11-2 and TRBJ1-3, with D perhaps matching TRBD1 (5 bases). CDR3 size: 14 residues. Germline-derived CDR1 and CDR2 are SGHAT and FQNNGV. V gave up 3 bases and J gave up 2 bases, with 8 bases separating them. CDR3 region: CASSFQGAGNTIYF. The CDR3, as DNA: TGTGCCAGCAGCTTCCAGGGTGCTGGAAACACCATATATTTT. Full variable domain (remainder filled in from reference TRBV11-2 and TRBJ1-3): EAGVAQSPRYKIIEKRQSVAFWCNPISGHATLYWYQQILGQGPKLLIQFQNNGVVDDSQLPKDRFSAERLKGVDSTLKIQPAKLEDSAVYLCASSFQGAGNTIYFGEGSWLTVV.

The chain has TRBV4-1 and TRBJ1-1, with a possible D match to TRBD1 (6 bases). Germline V gene data show CDR1 as MGHRA and CDR2 as YSYEKL. The CDR3 length is 20 residues. Deletions cut 0 bases from V and 4 bases from J, with 27 bases between. DNA for the CDR3: TGCGCCAGCAGCCAAGAGGGGCAGGGGTTTGGACTTTGGGGGAGCACTGAAGCTTTCTTT. It is translated as CASSQEGQGFGLWGSTEAFF.

This clone showed up just once. This sequence joins TRBV5-1 and TRBJ2-1; 8 bases fit TRBD2. This CDR3 is 14 amino acids long. Germline CDR1 SGHRS, CDR2 YFSETQ. Trimming cost V 0 bases and J 9 bases; bases outside gene matches: 5. CDR3 amino acids: CASSLEREGLEQFF. CDR3 sequence (DNA): TGCGCCAGCAGCTTGGAACGGGAGGGCCTTGAGCAGTTCTTC.

The gene calls are TRBV19 and TRBJ2-7, with 7 bases lining up with TRBD1. The CDR3 extends over 14 amino acids. CDR1 LNHDA and CDR2 SQIVND come from the germline V gene (reference sequence). The J segment lost 7 bases and the V segment lost 3 bases, leaving 9 bases of the junction unmatched. CDR3 region: CASSMWAVTGEQYF. CDR3 coding DNA: TGTGCCAGTAGTATGTGGGCTGTGACAGGGGAGCAGTACTTC.

This clone was detected many times. The V call is TRBV28, the J call TRBJ2-7, with D unclear. The CDR3 loop spans 14 amino acids. Trimming removed 6 bases from V and 0 bases from J, with 12 bases in between. CDR1 and CDR2 (germline): MDHEN, SYDVKM. In DNA, the CDR3 is TGTGCCAGCAGCAAGAGCTCAAACTCCTACGAGCAGTACTTC. This codes for CASSKSSNSYEQYF. The full variable domain, its missing parts supplied by reference TRBV28 and TRBJ2-7, is DVKVTQSSRYLVKRTGEKVFLECVQDMDHENMFWYRQDPGLGLRLIYFSYDVKMKEKGDIPEGYSVSREKKERFSLILESASTNQTSMYLCASSKSSNSYEQYFGPGTRLTVT.

Only a few counts were recorded for this clone. The chain links TRBV3-1 (or the pseudogene TRBV3-2) to TRBJ2-7, with D possibly being TRBD2 (6 bases). The germline V and J ends were trimmed by 1 base and 3 bases, with 10 bases remaining between them. Germline V gene lookup returns CDR1 LGHDT and CDR2 YNNKEL (reference sequence). The CDR3 totals 14 residues. The CDR3 protein is CASSQGTTDYEQYF. As DNA, the CDR3 is TGTGCCAGCAGCCAAGGGACTACCGACTACGAGCAGTACTTC.

This clone was recorded a few times. The chain employs TRBV23-1 and TRBJ2-2; no clear D gene. TRBV23-1 is filed as an ORF, its function uncertain. The CDR3 covers 15 residues. The V gene lost 4 bases and the J gene lost 6 bases, with 15 bases spanning the gap. The CDR3 sequence: CASSLQPRTAGELFF. CDR3 bases: TGCGCCAGCAGTCTCCAACCTCGAACGGCCGGGGAGCTGTTTTTT.

V is TRBV28 and J is TRBJ2-7; 13 positions match TRBD2. Germline assignment: CDR1 MDHEN and CDR2 SYDVKM. J was trimmed by 2 bases and V by 5 bases; bases with no gene match: 18. The CDR3 runs to 20 residues. The CDR3 reads CASSITSGRAFSLRPYEQYF. The DNA of the CDR3 is TGTGCCAGCAGTATTACTAGCGGGAGGGCCTTCAGTCTTCGACCCTACGAGCAGTACTTC.

The chain employs TRBV28 and TRBJ2-7; TRBD1 matches 9 bases. V was clipped by 4 bases and J by 0 bases; unmatched bases: 7. CDR3 size: 16 residues. Germline loops: CDR1 MDHEN, CDR2 SYDVKM. This CDR3 reads CASSSPGTGYSYEQYF. CDR3 coding DNA: TGTGCCAGCAGTTCACCCGGGACAGGGTACTCCTACGAGCAGTACTTC.

This clone was observed a few times. The chain recombines TRBV9 with TRBJ1-2, with TRBD1 identical over 9 bases. The germline V gene has CDR1 SGDLS and CDR2 YYNGEE. The CDR3 is made up of 15 amino acids. V trimming: 4 bases; J trimming: 8 bases; junction bases outside the gene matches: 12. As DNA, the CDR3 is TGTGCCAGCAGCCTCCGTCCCGGGACAGGGAGCGGCTACACCTTC. This gives the protein CASSLRPGTGSGYTF.

The chain employs TRBV7-2 and TRBJ1-3; D gene unclear. The germline gives CDR1 SGHTA, CDR2 FQGNSA. This CDR3 is 15 amino acids long. Between the trimmed V and J ends, which lost 5 bases and 0 bases, there was a span of 11 bases. CDR3 DNA: TGTGCCAGCAGCACGCCACGGTACTCTGGAAACACCATATATTTT. Amino acid sequence: CASSTPRYSGNTIYF. The full variable domain, its missing parts supplied by reference TRBV7-2 and TRBJ1-3, is GAGVSQSPSNKVTEKGKDVELRCDPISGHTALYWYRQSLGQGLEFLIYFQGNSAPDKSGLPSDRFSAERTGGSVSTLTIQRTQQEDSAVYLCASSTPRYSGNTIYFGEGSWLTVV.

V gene TRBV5-1 combines with J gene TRBJ2-7; 11 bases map to TRBD2. This CDR3 contains 14 residues. Trimming took 5 bases from V and 0 from J; bases not matched to a gene: 1. Germline V gene data show CDR1 as SGHRS and CDR2 as YFSETQ. The CDR3 is CASSGTSGSYEQYF. In DNA form, the CDR3 reads TGCGCCAGCAGTGGGACTAGCGGCTCCTACGAGCAGTACTTC.

This clone was recorded once. V usage is TRBV11-2 and J usage is TRBJ2-5; 12 bases match TRBD1. This CDR3 is built from 15 residues. The V gene end was trimmed by 6 bases and the J gene end by 5 bases; junction bases not matched to a gene: 7. CDR1 SGHAT and CDR2 FQNNGV come from the germline V gene. The CDR3 DNA follows: TGTGCCAGCAGACGAACGGGACAGGGGGCTGAGACCCAGTACTTC. Translating it yields CASRRTGQGAETQYF.

This chain joins TRBV24-1 and TRBJ1-2; D might be TRBD1 (5 bases). The CDR3 loop spans 14 amino acids. V was shortened by 5 bases and J by 6 bases, with 15 bases between the two germline ends. The germline V gene encodes CDR1 KGHDR and CDR2 SFDVKD. CDR3 coding DNA: TGTGCCACCAGTGTTCACGGGGGGGTTGATGGCTACACCTTC. Translated: CATSVHGGVDGYTF.

The CDR3 DNA is TGTGCCAGTAGTACCGGGTCGCGGGCTGGTGAAAAACTGTTTTTT. This gives the protein CASSTGSRAGEKLFF. The rearrangement joins TRBV19 to TRBJ1-4; no reliable D call. V lost 4 bases to trimming and J lost 7 bases, with 16 bases between them. CDR1 and CDR2 from the germline V gene are LNHDA and SQIVND (reference sequence). This CDR3 region has 15 residues. Full variable domain (outside the CDR3, taken from reference TRBV19 and TRBJ1-4): DGGITQSPKYLFRKEGQNVTLSCEQNLNHDAMYWYRQDPGQGLRLIYYSQIVNDFQKGDIAEGYSVSREKKESFPLTVTSAQKNPTAFYLCASSTGSRAGEKLFFGSGTQLSVL.

The chain carries TRBV5-4 and TRBJ2-3, with unresolved D. The germline V gene has CDR1 SGHNT and CDR2 YYREEE (reference sequence). There are 14 residues in the CDR3. The V and J ends lost 0 bases and 0 bases respectively, with 5 bases between them. For the CDR3, the DNA is TGTGCCAGCAGCTTGGGTCAGAGCACAGATACGCAGTATTTT. It translates to CASSLGQSTDTQYF.

The chain has TRBV5-1 and TRBJ2-2; 7 nucleotides agree with TRBD2. From germline, CDR1 is SGHRS and CDR2 YFSETQ. V shed 6 bases, J shed 0 bases, and the junction held 5 bases outside the gene matches. The CDR3 spans 15 residues. CDR3 coding DNA: TGCGCCAGCAAGACGGCGGGGGCGAACACCGGGGAGCTGTTTTTT. Encoded protein: CASKTAGANTGELFF.

The CDR3 reads CASSGGVDEQYF. In DNA, the CDR3 is TGTGCCAGCAGTGGGGGGGTAGACGAGCAGTACTTC. V is TRBV2 and J is TRBJ2-7; TRBD2 might be the D (6 bases). Per germline, CDR1 SNHLY and CDR2 FYNNEI. The CDR3 length is 12 residues. Trimming left V 4 bases short and J 5 bases short, with 9 bases between.

This clone has just a few counts. The rearrangement joins TRBV30 to TRBJ2-5; D is perhaps TRBD1 (6 bases). Germline V CDR1 and CDR2: GTSNPN, SVGIG (reference sequence). The CDR3 contains 13 residues. The CDR3 protein is CAVVGGVIGTQYF. CDR3 DNA: TGTGCGGTGGTAGGGGGAGTTATAGGGACCCAGTACTTC.

The chain combines TRBV24-1 with TRBJ2-3; a weak D match, TRBD2 (6 bases). Germline V gene data show CDR1 as KGHDR and CDR2 as SFDVKD. V lost 1 base to trimming and J lost 4 bases, with 17 bases between them. The CDR3 is made up of 17 amino acids. The CDR3 sequence is CATSDFLGGEGPDTQYF. The CDR3 nucleotides read TGTGCCACCAGTGATTTCTTGGGGGGTGAGGGGCCAGATACGCAGTATTTT.

The chain carries TRBV5-1 and TRBJ1-6; D not certain. V was trimmed by 5 bases and J by 3 bases, leaving 9 bases between them. The germline gives CDR1 SGHRS, CDR2 YFSETQ. This CDR3 comprises 14 residues. CDR3 in DNA: TGCGCCAGCAGAATTGACATCTATAATTCACCCCTCCACTTT. Its translation: CASRIDIYNSPLHF.

The V call is TRBV12-3 or TRBV12-4, the J call TRBJ1-2; TRBD1 matches 8 bases. The CDR3 has 12 amino acids. V lost 3 bases to trimming and J lost 8 bases; unmatched junction nucleotides: 2. In DNA form, the CDR3 reads TGTGCCAGCAGTTTGCAGGGGGCGGGCTACACCTTC. Translation gives CASSLQGAGYTF.

The CDR3 loop is CASSIKQGAYGYTF. CDR3 nucleotides: TGTGCCAGTAGTATAAAACAGGGGGCCTATGGCTACACCTTC. The chain combines TRBV19 with TRBJ1-2; 9 nucleotides line up with TRBD1. This CDR3 contains 14 residues. Germline trimming cut 2 bases from V and 4 bases from J; bases unmatched to any gene: 2. Germline V CDR1 and CDR2: LNHDA, SQIVND (reference sequence).